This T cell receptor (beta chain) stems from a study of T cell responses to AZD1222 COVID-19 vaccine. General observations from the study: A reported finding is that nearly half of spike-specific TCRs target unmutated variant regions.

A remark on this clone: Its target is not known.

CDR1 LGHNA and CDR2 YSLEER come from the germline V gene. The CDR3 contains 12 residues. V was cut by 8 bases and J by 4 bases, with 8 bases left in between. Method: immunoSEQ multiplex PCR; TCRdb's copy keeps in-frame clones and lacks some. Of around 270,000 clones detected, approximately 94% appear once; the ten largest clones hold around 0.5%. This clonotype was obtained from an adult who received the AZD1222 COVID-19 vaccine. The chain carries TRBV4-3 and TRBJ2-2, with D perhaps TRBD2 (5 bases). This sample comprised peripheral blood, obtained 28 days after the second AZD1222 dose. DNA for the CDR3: TGCGCCAGCGGGAGCATCACCGGGGAGCTGTTTTTT. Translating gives CASGSITGELFF.